This entry describes one T cell receptor (beta chain). Its antigen is unknown. This entry belongs to a study of monozygotic twins with inflammatory bowel disease. General study points: Added variability in patient repertoires may stem from differing immunosuppressive treatments.

The CDR3 loop spans 15 amino acids. The germline CDR1 and CDR2 sequences are DFQATT and SNEGSKA (reference sequence). TCRdb reprocessed the 5' RACE reads and stores each CDR3 protein as one record, lacking DNA. In total, the table holds about 330,000 distinct CDR3 sequences. The TCR was taken from a human donor with ulcerative colitis or Crohn's disease, or a healthy co-twin of an affected twin (not recorded which). The sample was blood. The chain uses TRBV20-1 and TRBJ2-3. CDR3 sequence reads: CSARDPSASTDTQYF.